This TCR beta chain was profiled in a study of blood T cell repertoires in COVID-19. Libraries were prepared by immunoSEQ multiplex PCR; TCRdb keeps only in-frame clonotypes and omits some of them. The sample has about 260,000 clones; around four fifths are singletons. V lost 4 bases to trimming and J lost 5 bases, with 15 bases between them. The CDR3 has 15 amino acids. Germline CDR1 WNHNN, CDR2 SYGVQD (reference sequence). V and J are TRBV10-1 and TRBJ2-1, with a weak D call TRBD2 (5 bases). The clonotype originates from a man between 60 and 75 years old with acute or convalescent COVID-19. Sequenced sample: peripheral blood. Here the CDR3 DNA reads TGCGCCAGCAGTGCCACTAGTTACAATAACAATGAGCAGTTCTTC. It is translated as CASSATSYNNNEQFF.